A selection of T cell receptor beta chains follows, all from one sample in a study of cytomegalovirus exposure and HLA in healthy donors. Repertoires were generated with immunoSEQ multiplex PCR, while TCRdb's copy carries only in-frame clones and drops some. Among roughly 200,000 clones listed, about 78% were seen once. Sample: PBMCs. Receptors originate from a woman in her thirties in good health and CMV-seronegative. CDR3s leave out the opening cysteine and the closing phenylalanine or tryptophan.

V gene,J gene,CDR3 protein
TRBV30,TRBJ1-2,AWTDGGGYGYT
TRBV4-1,TRBJ2-7,ASSPTLLAGGPRSYEQY
TRBV4-1,TRBJ2-7,ASSFRDTLYEQY
TRBV5-6,TRBJ2-7,ASSLGRSYEQY
TRBV6-6,TRBJ2-7,ASRLQDYEQY
TRBV7-9,TRBJ2-3,ASSSGLAEISDTQY
TRBV30,TRBJ1-6,AWSFTAFNSPLH
TRBV30,TRBJ1-1,AWSLQGMLNTEAF
TRBV6-5,TRBJ1-6,ASRQGGESSPLH
TRBV19,TRBJ2-5,ASSIVQYQETQY
TRBV2,TRBJ1-2,AGKTATAVGYT
TRBV5-4,TRBJ2-2,ASSSGGGTSANTGELF
TRBV27,TRBJ2-1,ASSPQGSGSTNEQF
TRBV6-5,TRBJ1-5,ASTGVNQPQH
TRBV5-6,TRBJ2-1,ASSLVLASSYNEQF
TRBV18,TRBJ1-1,ASSLTIGVMNTEAF
TRBV30,TRBJ2-2,AWSGSYTGELF
TRBV5-4,TRBJ2-1,ASSLAYSGGEYNEQF
TRBV6-1,TRBJ2-3,ASRETSPSNTQY
TRBV7-9,TRBJ2-3,ASSTSGSTDTQY
TRBV28,TRBJ2-3,ASSSAGGTDTQY
TRBV7-9,TRBJ2-2,SSSLAGTENSGELF
TRBV19,TRBJ1-2,ASSIRTGDRGYT
TRBV4-1,TRBJ1-4,ASSRDRGYEKLF
TRBV19,TRBJ1-5,ASSTRNQPQH
TRBV5-1,TRBJ2-3,ASSLEGQRAYTDTQY
TRBV30,TRBJ1-6,AWKGGSLN
TRBV29-1,TRBJ2-4,SAEAAGGLAKNIQY
TRBV18,TRBJ1-1,ASSPLQGKNTEAF
TRBV5-1,TRBJ1-2,ASSPESGTGRGYT
TRBV4-2,TRBJ2-1,ASSQGTYNEQF
TRBV6-5,TRBJ2-5,ASSYTLPGRGETQY
TRBV4-1,TRBJ2-1,ASSQEGAGVREQF
TRBV5-1,TRBJ1-4,ASSPGTGNEKLF
TRBV12-5,TRBJ1-1,ASGLVQGVVNTEAF
TRBV11-3,TRBJ2-1,ASSLDRVYNEQF
TRBV7-6,TRBJ2-3,ASSLRDYNTDTQY
TRBV5-6,TRBJ2-3,ASNQRRLAGYTDTQY
TRBV9,TRBJ2-5,ASSVNFQETQY
TRBV9,TRBJ1-1,ASSPAGDYMNTEAF
TRBV6-5,TRBJ2-1,ASSYSASGTVVGQF
TRBV6-6,TRBJ1-6,ASSYGRGENSPLH
TRBV2,TRBJ1-1,ASRGGQGAKAF
TRBV5-1,TRBJ1-1,ASSLRYAYPRDTEAF
TRBV30,TRBJ2-1,AWSGAVAINEQF
TRBV10-3,TRBJ1-2,AIRGDRGYGYT
TRBV5-1,TRBJ2-5,ASTQSGIAETQY
TRBV27,TRBJ1-1,ASAGGGRNTEAF
TRBV6-5,TRBJ2-7,AIPVPSPCDEQY
TRBV6-6,TRBJ2-7,ASKLQGSGEQY
TRBV10-3,TRBJ2-5,AISEANQETQY
TRBV5-1,TRBJ1-4,ASSSQPQGTNEKLF
TRBV9,TRBJ2-7,ASSVGSGGARSEQY